The rows below give T cell receptor beta chains drawn from one sample of a study of control samples from healthy donors and cancer patients. Measured with immunoSEQ multiplex PCR; TCRdb has only the in-frame clones, and not every one. The sample lists some 140,000 clones; roughly nine tenths were seen once. The source material was blood. Every receptor here comes from a woman younger than 45 in good health. The CDR3 runs from the conserved cysteine through the conserved F or W. A D gene is named only where the DNA matches it firmly. Clone size is shown for a subset of rows, as once, few, many or a class of expanded clone.

CDR3aa | CDR3nt | d_gene | j_gene | len | abundance | v_gene
CASTIYSIAGGVANEQFF | TGTGCCAGTACAATATACTCAATAGCGGGAGGCGTAGCTAATGAGCAGTTCTTC | TRBD2 | TRBJ2-1 | 18 | few | TRBV19
CASSPAGLGRSIQYF | TGTGCCAGCAGCCCCGCCGGACTAGGGCGCAGCATTCAGTACTTC | TRBD2 | TRBJ2-4 | 15 | once | TRBV7-9
CASSLGFGTYGNTIYF | TGCGCCAGCAGCTTGGGGTTTGGGACCTATGGAAACACCATATATTTT | . | TRBJ1-3 | 16 | . | TRBV5-1
CASSSRRQTNSPLHF | TGTGCCAGCAGCTCCCGCCGACAGACCAATTCACCCCTCCACTTT | . | TRBJ1-6 | 15 | . | TRBV5-6
CASSQSGGMNTEAFF | TGTGCCAGCAGCCAATCGGGGGGCATGAACACTGAAGCTTTCTTT | . | TRBJ1-1 | 15 | . | TRBV11-2
CASSTSGNEKLFF | TGTGCCAGTAGTACGAGCGGGAATGAAAAACTGTTTTTT | . | TRBJ1-4 | 13 | once | TRBV19
CASSLRSGSPGELFF | TGTGCCAGCAGCTTAAGGAGCGGGAGTCCCGGGGAGCTGTTTTTT | TRBD2 | TRBJ2-2 | 15 | . | TRBV7-3
CASSQAPPGMAEAFF | TGCGCCAGCAGCCAAGCCCCTCCGGGTATGGCTGAAGCTTTCTTT | . | TRBJ1-1 | 15 | . | TRBV4-1
CASSSQGGASGYTF | TGTGCCAGCAGCTCCCAGGGGGGGGCCAGCGGCTACACCTTC | TRBD1 | TRBJ1-2 | 14 | once | TRBV5-4
CASTREGRTDTQYF | TGTGCCAGCACTAGGGAGGGTAGGACAGATACGCAGTATTTT | TRBD2 | TRBJ2-3 | 14 | . | TRBV7-3
CAWSATGVGSLGEQYF | TGTGCCTGGAGTGCTACGGGGGTAGGGTCTTTGGGGGAGCAGTACTTC | . | TRBJ2-7 | 16 | . | TRBV30
CSVGPNTEAFF | TGCAGTGTGGGACCAAACACTGAAGCTTTCTTT | . | TRBJ1-1 | 11 | . | TRBV20-1
CASSLRRENTEAFF | TGTGCCAGCAGTTTGAGAAGAGAGAACACTGAAGCTTTCTTT | . | TRBJ1-1 | 14 | once | TRBV6-4
CAWKLNYNSPLHF | TGTGCCTGGAAATTGAATTATAATTCACCCCTCCACTTT | . | TRBJ1-6 | 13 | . | TRBV30
CASRVDVEEQYF | TGTGCCAGCAGGGTAGACGTCGAAGAGCAGTACTTC | . | TRBJ2-7 | 12 | . | TRBV2
CASSREGREAYEQYF | TGTGCCAGCAGCCGAGAGGGACGGGAGGCCTACGAGCAGTACTTC | TRBD2 | TRBJ2-7 | 15 | . | TRBV7-8
CASSEAGPVTDTQYF | TGTGCCAGCAGTGAAGCGGGACCGGTCACAGATACGCAGTATTTT | . | TRBJ2-3 | 15 | once | TRBV6-1
CSVEASGTGNGYTF | TGCAGCGTTGAAGCATCCGGGACAGGGAACGGCTACACCTTC | TRBD1 | TRBJ1-2 | 14 | . | TRBV29-1
CASSLEITPLHF | TGTGCCAGCAGTTTAGAAATAACTCCCCTCCACTTT | . | TRBJ1-6 | 12 | . | TRBV28
CASSKKVRDRRGGETQYF | TGTGCCAGCAGCAAAAAGGTCCGGGACAGGAGAGGCGGAGAGACCCAGTACTTC | . | TRBJ2-5 | 18 | . | TRBV21-1
CASSGRGLGQETQYF | TGTGCCAGCAGTGGGCGCGGTCTGGGGCAAGAGACCCAGTACTTC | . | TRBJ2-5 | 15 | . | TRBV25-1
CASSLDSMNTEAFF | TGCGCCAGCAGCTTGGATTCGATGAACACTGAAGCTTTCTTT | . | TRBJ1-1 | 14 | . | TRBV5-1
CASSPPANEQFF | TGTGCCAGCAGCCCCCCCGCCAATGAGCAGTTCTTC | . | TRBJ2-1 | 12 | . | TRBV7-9
CASSLSGAGNTEAFF | TGTGCCAGCAGTTTATCGGGGGCGGGGAACACTGAAGCTTTCTTT | . | TRBJ1-1 | 15 | . | TRBV27
CASSNRPGQFNEKLFF | TGTGCCAGTAGTAATCGTCCGGGACAGTTTAATGAAAAACTGTTTTTT | TRBD1 | TRBJ1-4 | 16 | . | TRBV19
CSVGSGWGNEQFF | TGCAGCGTTGGGTCAGGGTGGGGCAATGAGCAGTTCTTC | . | TRBJ2-1 | 13 | few | TRBV29-1
CASSLHFREGQGEQFF | TGCGCCAGCAGCTTGCATTTCCGGGAGGGCCAAGGTGAGCAGTTCTTC | TRBD2 | TRBJ2-1 | 16 | . | TRBV5-1
CASSGGRSGETQYF | TGTGCCAGCAGCGGCGGACGCTCGGGGGAGACCCAGTACTTC | . | TRBJ2-5 | 14 | once | TRBV13
CASSRLYGGGNTIYF | TGTGCCAGCAGCAGACTTTACGGTGGAGGAAACACCATATATTTT | . | TRBJ1-3 | 15 | . | TRBV9
CASSYGSLAGGGEQYF | TGTGCCAGCAGTTACGGGAGCCTAGCAGGCGGGGGGGAGCAGTACTTC | TRBD2 | TRBJ2-7 | 16 | . | TRBV6-6
CSARYSYEQYF | TGCAGTGCTAGGTATTCCTACGAGCAGTACTTC | . | TRBJ2-7 | 11 | . | TRBV20-1
CASRTEAVAKNIQYF | TGTGCCAGCAGGACTGAGGCCGTAGCCAAAAACATTCAGTACTTC | . | TRBJ2-4 | 15 | . | TRBV6-5
CAGGGSGSARYF | TGTGCCGGGGGGGGTAGCGGGAGCGCTCGGTATTTT | TRBD2 | TRBJ2-3 | 12 | . | TRBV7-2
CASSLARLAEIQETQYF | TGTGCCAGCAGCTTAGCCCGGCTAGCGGAGATCCAAGAGACCCAGTACTTC | TRBD2 | TRBJ2-5 | 17 | . | TRBV11-2
CAWSASRTANSNQPQHF | TGTGCCTGGAGTGCGTCCAGGACTGCTAATAGCAATCAGCCCCAGCATTTT | . | TRBJ1-5 | 17 | . | TRBV30
CASSAPRGQGRNTEAFF | TGTGCCAGTAGTGCCCCCCGAGGGCAGGGGAGGAACACTGAAGCTTTCTTT | . | TRBJ1-1 | 17 | . | TRBV19
CASTPGQGKYGYTF | TGTGCCAGCACACCGGGACAGGGAAAATATGGCTACACCTTC | TRBD1 | TRBJ1-2 | 14 | . | TRBV28
CAILASSNTGELFF | TGTGCCATCCTGGCGTCCTCGAACACCGGGGAGCTGTTTTTT | . | TRBJ2-2 | 14 | . | TRBV10-3
CASSVGETQYF | TGTGCCAGCAGTGTTGGGGAGACCCAGTACTTC | . | TRBJ2-5 | 11 | . | TRBV2
CASSQEYQGSNQPQHF | TGTGCCAGCAGCCAAGAATATCAGGGTAGCAATCAGCCCCAGCATTTT | . | TRBJ1-5 | 16 | . | TRBV4-2
CASSFLAGGADTQYF | TGTGCCAGCAGCTTCTTAGCGGGAGGGGCAGATACGCAGTATTTT | TRBD2 | TRBJ2-3 | 15 | . | TRBV5-6
CASRTSLWAGELFF | TGTGCCAGCAGAACTAGTCTATGGGCCGGGGAGCTGTTTTTT | . | TRBJ2-2 | 14 | . | TRBV6-5
CASSPMPNLATNNEQFF | TGTGCCAGCTCACCGATGCCTAACTTAGCGACCAACAATGAGCAGTTCTTC | . | TRBJ2-1 | 17 | . | TRBV18
CASSLLVLAGVNEQFF | TGTGCCAGCAGCTTACTAGTACTAGCGGGAGTCAATGAGCAGTTCTTC | TRBD2 | TRBJ2-1 | 16 | . | TRBV11-2
CASSINPQTPYEQYF | TGTGCCAGTAGTATAAATCCCCAGACCCCCTACGAGCAGTACTTC | . | TRBJ2-7 | 15 | . | TRBV19
CASSGSGQNYGYTF | TGCGCCAGCAGCGGGTCAGGCCAAAACTATGGCTACACCTTC | . | TRBJ1-2 | 14 | . | TRBV5-1
CASSERDLRNNSPLHF | TGTGCCAGCAGTGAACGGGACCTCCGGAATAATTCACCCCTCCACTTT | . | TRBJ1-6 | 16 | few | TRBV2
CASSLSQGNTEAFF | TGTGCCAGCAGTTTAAGTCAGGGGAACACTGAAGCTTTCTTT | . | TRBJ1-1 | 14 | . | TRBV27
CASSLVSLAGGPWGETQYF | TGTGCCAGCAGCTTAGTTAGCCTAGCGGGAGGGCCATGGGGGGAGACCCAGTACTTC | TRBD2 | TRBJ2-5 | 19 | . | TRBV7-8
CASSLARAGNEKLFF | TGTGCCAGCAGCTTGGCCCGGGCAGGGAATGAAAAACTGTTTTTT | . | TRBJ1-4 | 15 | . | TRBV5-4
CASRGQAEAFF | TGCGCCAGCAGAGGACAGGCTGAAGCTTTCTTT | TRBD1 | TRBJ1-1 | 11 | . | TRBV5-1
CASSPPGGAYEQYF | TGTGCCAGCAGCCCGCCCGGGGGTGCCTACGAGCAGTACTTC | . | TRBJ2-7 | 14 | . | TRBV7-8
CASSLRLPALSYEQYF | TGTGCCAGCAGTCTCCGACTACCCGCCCTCTCCTACGAGCAGTACTTC | . | TRBJ2-7 | 16 | . | TRBV2
CASSHRALAVSPDTQYF | TGTGCCAGCAGCCACCGCGCCCTAGCGGTCAGTCCGGATACGCAGTATTTT | TRBD2 | TRBJ2-3 | 17 | . | TRBV3-1/TRBV3-2
CASSEDPEGDSPLHF | TGTGCCAGCAGTGAAGACCCCGAGGGCGATTCACCCCTCCACTTT | . | TRBJ1-6 | 15 | . | TRBV6-1